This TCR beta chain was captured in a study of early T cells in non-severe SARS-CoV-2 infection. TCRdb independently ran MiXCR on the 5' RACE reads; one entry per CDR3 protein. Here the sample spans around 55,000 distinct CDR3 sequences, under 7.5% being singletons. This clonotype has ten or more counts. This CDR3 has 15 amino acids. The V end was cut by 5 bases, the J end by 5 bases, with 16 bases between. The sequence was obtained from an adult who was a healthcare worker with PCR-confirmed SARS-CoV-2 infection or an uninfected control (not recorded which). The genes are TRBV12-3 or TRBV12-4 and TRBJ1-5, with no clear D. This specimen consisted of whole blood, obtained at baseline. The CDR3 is CASSPPGRVDQPQHF. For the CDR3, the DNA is TGTGCCAGCAGTCCCCCAGGAAGGGTCGATCAGCCCCAGCATTTT.